A single sample is the source of the 31 T cell receptor beta chains below, sequenced in a study of CD8 T cells in ankylosing spondylitis. TCRdb redid the calling of the 5' RACE reads with MiXCR, one entry per CDR3 protein. This repertoire shows 800,000 to 900,000 distinct CDR3 sequences, approximately 12% found once; its top ten account for approximately 0.5%. Study-wide findings and caveats: Seemingly characteristic of ankylosing spondylitis blood was a TCR beta motif consisting of about 8 highly homologous variants.

These receptors are not linked to any known antigen. The material sequenced was blood, either unsorted or a sorted T cell fraction (not recorded which). The receptors shown here come from a male donor with ankylosing spondylitis.

The table lists this clonotype with a few counts. The V call is TRBV15, the J call TRBJ2-1; D may correspond to TRBD1 or TRBD2 (5 bases each). The CDR3 is 14 amino acids. Germline V gene sequence: CDR1 LNHNV, CDR2 YYDKDF (reference sequence). V shed 1 base and J shed 5 bases, with 9 bases lying between them. The CDR3 bases are TGTGCCACCAGCAGAGGGGGGTCGGACAATGAGCAGTTCTTC. It encodes CATSRGGSDNEQFF.

The chain is built from TRBV6-1 and TRBJ2-3; 8 bases line up with TRBD2. Germline CDR1 reads MNHNS; CDR2 reads SASEGT. This CDR3 comprises 15 residues. V shed 5 bases, J shed 6 bases, and the junction held 10 bases outside the gene matches. The CDR3 loop reads CASSSGGRPVDTQYF. CDR3 nucleotide sequence: TGTGCCAGCAGTAGCGGCGGGAGGCCGGTTGATACGCAGTATTTT.

This clonotype has more than one count but fewer than ten. V and J are TRBV11-2 and TRBJ2-2, with D unclear. CDR3 length: 16 residues. Trimming stripped 0 bases from V and 3 bases from J, with 11 bases between. Germline CDR1 and CDR2: SGHAT and FQNNGV. The CDR3 spells CASSLDRSRHTGELFF. Here the CDR3 DNA reads TGTGCCAGCAGCTTAGATAGGAGCAGGCACACCGGGGAGCTGTTTTTT.

This chain connects TRBV20-1 to TRBJ1-4; D might be TRBD1 (6 bases). Trimming removed 1 base at V and 6 bases at J, with 18 bases between. The CDR3 totals 16 residues. Germline V gives CDR1 DFQATT, CDR2 SNEGSKA (reference sequence). The CDR3 spells CSARGPRRGYDEKLFF. The CDR3 region has the DNA TGCAGTGCTAGAGGACCCCGCAGGGGTTACGATGAAAAACTGTTTTTT.

Only a few counts were recorded for this clonotype. The chain joins TRBV7-2 to TRBJ1-5; D gene ambiguous. Germline V gene lookup returns CDR1 SGHTA and CDR2 FQGNSA. V was trimmed by 5 bases and J by 4 bases, leaving 9 bases between them. The CDR3 spans 13 residues. The CDR3 DNA reads TGTGCCAGCAGCCCCCAGAGAAATCAGCCCCAGCATTTT. Protein: CASSPQRNQPQHF.

Many counts were recorded for this clonotype. The chain has TRBV5-1 and TRBJ2-3; TRBD1 might be the D (6 bases). Germline loops: CDR1 SGHRS, CDR2 YFSETQ. Trimming cost V 4 bases and J 2 bases, with 11 bases left between them. CDR3 length equals 14 residues. CDR3 residues: CASSTGTHTDTQYF. Here the CDR3 DNA reads TGCGCCAGCAGCACCGGGACACACACAGATACGCAGTATTTT.

This clonotype was seen many times. The rearrangement links TRBV29-1 to TRBJ2-3; no firm D call. The CDR3 extends over 12 amino acids. Trimming pared 7 bases from V and 4 bases from J, leaving 12 bases between. Germline CDR1 SQVTM, CDR2 ANQGSEA. The CDR3 sequence is CSAHQGSDTQYF. CDR3 in DNA: TGCAGCGCGCACCAAGGTTCAGATACGCAGTATTTT.

This clonotype was detected many times. This rearrangement joins TRBV7-2 to TRBJ2-7; 8 bases line up with TRBD1. V dropped 4 bases and J dropped 8; count of bases not matched to a gene: 7. The germline V gene encodes CDR1 SGHTA and CDR2 FQGNSA. The CDR3 has 13 residues. CDR3 DNA: TGTGCCAGCAGCTGGGGATCAGGGGGCAAGCAGTACTTC. Protein product: CASSWGSGGKQYF.

The CDR3 DNA follows: TGTGCCAGCAGCCCATCGACAGGGACCTACGAGCAGTACTTC. Encoded protein: CASSPSTGTYEQYF. The chain recombines TRBV4-2 with TRBJ2-7; 7 bases line up with TRBD1. The CDR3 has 14 amino acids. Germline loops: CDR1 LGHNA, CDR2 YNFKEQ. The J segment lost 2 bases and the V segment lost 4 bases, leaving 5 bases of the junction unmatched.

The gene calls are TRBV20-1 and TRBJ2-7; 10 bases fit TRBD2. J gave up 5 bases and V 1 base, and 5 bases lay outside the gene matches. CDR1 DFQATT and CDR2 SNEGSKA come from the germline V gene (reference sequence). The CDR3 is 14 amino acids. This chain's CDR3 is CSARGSSGSNEQYF. The CDR3 DNA is TGCAGTGCTAGAGGGTCTAGCGGGAGCAACGAGCAGTACTTC.

This clonotype came up a few times. The chain has TRBV27 and TRBJ2-7; unclear D gene. In germline, CDR1 is MNHEY, CDR2 SMNVEV (reference sequence). The CDR3 loop spans 13 amino acids. V dropped 10 bases and J dropped 3 bases, with 16 bases sitting between them. DNA of the CDR3: TGTGCCACCCGATTGGTAGCAGGCTACGAGCAGTACTTC. It translates to CATRLVAGYEQYF.

The gene calls are TRBV5-1 and TRBJ2-2, with 7 bases that match TRBD2. The V segment lost 2 bases and the J segment 5 bases; nucleotides outside the gene matches: 6. Germline values: CDR1 SGHRS, CDR2 YFSETQ. CDR3 size: 15 residues. CDR3 protein: CASSLAGPGTGELFF. In DNA form, the CDR3 reads TGCGCCAGCAGCTTAGCGGGGCCGGGGACCGGGGAGCTGTTTTTT.

This chain links TRBV6-1 with TRBJ2-5; possibly TRBD2 for D (7 bases). Trimming left V 3 bases short and J 5 bases short, with 19 bases between. Per germline, CDR1 MNHNS and CDR2 SASEGT. This CDR3 comprises 16 residues. The CDR3 bases are TGTGCCAGCAGTGATCCCCGGGACTATACAGGGGAGACCCAGTACTTC. Its protein is CASSDPRDYTGETQYF.

The chain is built from TRBV20-1 and TRBJ2-1, with 14 bases that match TRBD2. Losses at the gene ends were 3 bases for V and 4 bases for J; bases not matched to a gene: 5. This CDR3 spans 16 amino acids. The germline CDR1 and CDR2 sequences are DFQATT and SNEGSKA (reference sequence). The CDR3, as DNA: TGCAGTGCTAGTCGCGGGACTAGCGGGAGTTACAATGAGCAGTTCTTC. This sequence encodes CSASRGTSGSYNEQFF.

This clonotype has a count of ten or more. The chain carries TRBV5-6 and TRBJ2-2; 9 nucleotides align to TRBD2. The V and J ends lost 2 bases and 4 bases, in that order; junction bases with no gene match: 9. CDR3 length: 17 residues. From germline, CDR1 is SGHDT and CDR2 YYEEEE. CDR3 amino acids: CASSFEPGLAGTGELFF. As DNA, the CDR3 is TGTGCCAGCAGCTTCGAACCGGGACTAGCAGGCACCGGGGAGCTGTTTTTT.

V usage is TRBV5-1 and J usage is TRBJ2-6; 9 bases align to TRBD1. This CDR3 is built from 18 residues. Germline CDR1 SGHRS, CDR2 YFSETQ. V was pared by 0 bases and J by 0 bases, with 4 bases of the junction left unmatched. CDR3 coding DNA: TGCGCCAGCAGCTTGGACAGGGGGCTTAGCTCTGGGGCCAACGTCCTGACTTTC. Its protein is CASSLDRGLSSGANVLTF.

The chain links TRBV20-1 to TRBJ2-1; 7 bases are a match to TRBD2. Germline assignment: CDR1 DFQATT and CDR2 SNEGSKA (reference sequence). The V gene end was trimmed by 1 base and the J gene end by 3 bases; junction bases not matched to a gene: 6. The CDR3 covers 15 residues. The CDR3 nucleotides are TGCAGTGCTAGAGGCCGGGACTACTACTACAATGAGCAGTTCTTC. It codes for CSARGRDYYYNEQFF.

DNA for the CDR3: TGTGCCATCAGTGAGTCGAGGACAGGGGGGCCTGGGGCCAACGTCCTGACTTTC. This sequence encodes CAISESRTGGPGANVLTF. The chain links TRBV10-3 to TRBJ2-6; 10 bases are a match to TRBD1. V gave up 0 bases and J gave up 2 bases; unmatched junction bases: 4. The CDR3 totals 18 residues. CDR1 is ENHRY, CDR2 SYGVKD, per germline.

The V and J genes are TRBV19 and TRBJ2-3; the match to TRBD2 covers 8 bases. The CDR3 is 13 amino acids. CDR1 and CDR2 from the germline V gene are LNHDA and SQIVND (reference sequence). Trimming took 5 bases from V and 12 from J; bases not matched to a gene: 10. The CDR3 nucleotides are TGTGCCAGTAGTGGAAAGTCTAGCGGGCCCCAGTATTTT. Protein sequence: CASSGKSSGPQYF.

This clonotype came up a few times. V and J are TRBV30 and TRBJ2-1; D may match TRBD1 or TRBD2 (5 bases each). This CDR3 is 10 amino acids long. V was trimmed by 7 bases and J by 13 bases, leaving 14 bases between them. Germline CDR1 GTSNPN, CDR2 SVGIG (reference sequence). This chain's CDR3 is CAFPGAPQFF. CDR3 DNA: TGTGCCTTTCCCGGGGCCCCTCAGTTCTTC.

This clonotype was observed many times. This chain links TRBV6-5 with TRBJ2-3; D call uncertain. With 1 base removed from V and 2 bases from J, the gap between germline ends came to 13 bases. The CDR3 consists of 16 residues. The germline V gene encodes CDR1 MNHEY and CDR2 SVGAGI. CDR3 residues: CASSYLGAPNTDTQYF. In DNA form, the CDR3 reads TGTGCCAGCAGTTACTTGGGTGCGCCCAACACAGATACGCAGTATTTT.

This clonotype came up many times. The J gene is TRBJ1-6, the V gene TRBV7-2; D remains ambiguous. The CDR3 contains 13 residues. V dropped 1 base and J dropped 7 bases, with 5 bases sitting between them. Germline assignment: CDR1 SGHTA and CDR2 FQGNSA. The DNA of the CDR3 is TGTGCCAGCAGCTTAGTTGGGAATTCACCCCTCCACTTT. Translation: CASSLVGNSPLHF.

This clonotype was detected only a few times. The chain joins TRBV5-1 to TRBJ2-1; D unresolved. V lost 5 bases, J lost 0 bases, and 12 bases lay in between. This CDR3 comprises 15 residues. Germline CDR1 SGHRS, CDR2 YFSETQ. This CDR3 reads CASRGPVSSYNEQFF. CDR3 sequence (DNA): TGCGCCAGCAGGGGTCCTGTGAGCTCCTACAATGAGCAGTTCTTC.

This sequence joins TRBV5-1 and TRBJ2-7; D perhaps matches TRBD1 (6 bases). The CDR3 runs to 15 residues. Germline loops: CDR1 SGHRS, CDR2 YFSETQ. V was pared by 0 bases and J by 1 base, with 11 bases between. The CDR3 loop reads CASSLGQAHSYEQYF. CDR3 bases: TGCGCCAGCAGCTTGGGACAGGCACATTCCTACGAGCAGTACTTC. Combining the CDR3 with reference TRBV5-1 and TRBJ2-7 gives the whole variable domain KAGVTQTPRYLIKTRGQQVTLSCSPISGHRSVSWYQQTPGQGLQFLFEYFSETQRNKGNFPGRFSGRQFSNSRSEMNVSTLELGDSALYLCASSLGQAHSYEQYFGPGTRLTVT.

The sample holds many counts of this clonotype. The V call is TRBV12-3 or TRBV12-4, the J call TRBJ1-6, with 9 bases identical to TRBD1. Germline trimming cut 4 bases from V and 10 bases from J; bases unmatched to any gene: 8. The CDR3 has 15 amino acids. CDR3: CASSSGQGTGSPLHF. In DNA, the CDR3 is TGTGCCAGCAGTTCCGGACAGGGGACGGGCTCACCCCTCCACTTT.

CDR3 sequence: CASSLVKREGRADTQYF. CDR3 in DNA: TGTGCCAGCAGCTTAGTGAAGCGGGAGGGCCGGGCAGATACGCAGTATTTT. This chain uses TRBV7-2 with TRBJ2-3, with 10 bases matching TRBD2. The ends lost 1 base at V and 4 bases at J; junction bases unmatched: 8. The CDR3 runs 17 residues. Germline CDR1 reads SGHTA; CDR2 reads FQGNSA.

Of note for this clonotype: An end of the junction differs from the germline gene, which may be a read error. The chain is built from TRBV7-7 and TRBJ2-2, with 11 bases identical to TRBD2. Per the germline V gene, CDR1 is SSHAT and CDR2 is FNYEAQ (reference sequence). The CDR3 runs to 19 residues. CDR3 amino acids: CASSLTPGLADMNTGELFF. As DNA, the CDR3 is TGTGCTAGCAGCTTAACGCCGGGACTAGCGGACATGAACACCGGGGAGCTGTTTTTT.

This clonotype appeared many times. This chain links TRBV12-3 or TRBV12-4 with TRBJ1-2, with unresolved D. This CDR3 has 14 amino acids. With 1 base removed from V and 4 bases from J, the gap between germline ends came to 10 bases. The CDR3 region has the DNA TGTGCCAGCAGTTTAGGACGCGCGGGCTATGGCTACACCTTC. Residues: CASSLGRAGYGYTF.

This clonotype has at least ten counts. The gene calls are TRBV18 and TRBJ1-2; 7 bases fit TRBD1. This CDR3 contains 17 residues. The trim removed 3 bases at V and 3 bases at J, leaving 13 bases unmatched. The germline V gene encodes CDR1 KGHSH and CDR2 LQKENI. As DNA, the CDR3 is TGTGCCAGCTCACCCTCCACACCGGGACAGAGCTACTATGGCTACACCTTC. As protein: CASSPSTPGQSYYGYTF.

The chain uses TRBV7-2 and TRBJ2-7; 8 bases line up with TRBD2. V dropped 2 bases and J dropped 2; count of bases not matched to a gene: 5. The V gene's germline CDR1 is SGHTA and CDR2 FQGNSA. This CDR3 comprises 15 residues. The CDR3 sequence is CASSLRVGGAYEQYF. The CDR3 DNA reads as TGTGCCAGCAGCTTAAGGGTCGGGGGGGCCTACGAGCAGTACTTC. Full variable domain (missing parts from reference TRBV7-2 and TRBJ2-7): GAGVSQSPSNKVTEKGKDVELRCDPISGHTALYWYRQSLGQGLEFLIYFQGNSAPDKSGLPSDRFSAERTGGSVSTLTIQRTQQEDSAVYLCASSLRVGGAYEQYFGPGTRLTVT.

This clonotype was counted at least ten times. The J gene is TRBJ1-3, the V gene TRBV7-9; TRBD1 might be the D (6 bases). The length of the CDR3 is 14 residues. Trimming removed 4 bases from V and 1 base from J, with 8 bases in between. Germline loops: CDR1 SEHNR, CDR2 FQNEAQ (reference sequence). The CDR3 DNA reads as TGTGCCAGCAGCTCAGACAGGTCTGGAAACACCATATATTTT. Protein product: CASSSDRSGNTIYF.